This TCR beta chain stems from a study of identical twins. Overall study results and limits: Twins shared beta out-of-frame sequences in excess, but this excess was weaker.

TCRdb re-called the 5' RACE reads with MiXCR, one entry per CDR3 protein. The data contain over 500,000 distinct CDR3 sequences, less than 25% of them singletons. The V gene lost 6 bases and the J gene lost 5 bases, with 32 bases spanning the gap. There are 19 residues in the CDR3. Germline CDR1 and CDR2: MNHNS and SASEGT. Comment on this clonotype: The antigen remains undetermined.

These data are also associated with another study on T cells expressing NK-cell markers. That report adds: A range of roughly 1.0-8% of CD8+ T cells consisted of dominant NKG2C+ clonotypes in about six donors. These same clonotypes (in several donors) also led the CD3+CD56-NKG2C+ fraction.

Specimen: CD4+ T cells sorted from blood. The sequence derives from a woman between 18 and 29 years old in good health. The V and J genes are TRBV6-1 and TRBJ2-7; D possibly corresponds to TRBD1 (6 bases). This CDR3 reads CASSPPGHQRALPENEQYF. The CDR3 DNA reads TGTGCCAGCAGCCCACCGGGACACCAAAGGGCTCTGCCTGAAAACGAGCAGTACTTC.